Sequencing of this T cell receptor (beta chain) was carried out in a study of spatial heterogeneity in lung cancer. Study-level information: The study consistently detected more beta-chain than alpha-chain sequences.

This clonotype was picked up many times. Trimming stripped 4 bases from V and 2 bases from J, with 7 bases between. In germline, CDR1 is ENHRY, CDR2 SYGVKD. The CDR3 loop spans 13 amino acids. Described time point: sample taken at primary tumor resection. The sequenced material consisted of unsorted whole RNA from tumor, nontumor lung or frozen PBMC. TCRdb re-analysed the 5' RACE reads in MiXCR, keeping a single row per CDR3 protein. This table holds tens of thousands of distinct CDR3 sequences, about 7.7% found once. The rearrangement links TRBV10-3 to TRBJ2-3; no clear D gene. The sample here was PBMCs, taken at surgery. The clonotype originates from a female donor with early-stage non-small cell lung cancer. CDR3 coding DNA: TGTGCCATCAGTGGATTCAACACAGATACGCAGTATTTT. Its translation: CAISGFNTDTQYF.